Listed here is a single TCR beta chain. Its matching antigen is unknown. This specimen comes from a study of T cell responses to AZD1222 COVID-19 vaccine. Study results and caveats: The study reported that nearly half of spike-specific TCRs target unmutated variant regions.

This CDR3 is built from 18 residues. V was shortened by 5 bases and J by 0 bases, with 17 bases between the two germline ends. Per the germline V gene, CDR1 is SGHVS and CDR2 is FNYEAQ. Profiled with immunoSEQ multiplex PCR; TCRdb holds only in-frame clones, not every one. The sample has approximately 67,000 clones, 83% seen once. The clonotype was recovered from an adult who received the AZD1222 COVID-19 vaccine. This sample comprised peripheral blood, obtained 28 days after the second AZD1222 dose. The rearrangement links TRBV7-6 to TRBJ2-6; either TRBD1 or TRBD2 may supply D (7 bases each). The CDR3 bases are TGTGCCAGCAGCCAGTCCCGGGGGGACAGCTCTGGGGCCAACGTCCTGACTTTC. It yields the protein CASSQSRGDSSGANVLTF. The variable domain in full, with the rest retrieved from reference TRBV7-6 and TRBJ2-6, is GAGVSQSPRYKVTKRGQDVALRCDPISGHVSLYWYRQALGQGPEFLTYFNYEAQQDKSGLPNDRFSAERPEGSISTLTIQRTEQRDSAMYRCASSQSRGDSSGANVLTFGAGSRLTVL.